The 5 T cell receptor beta chains below all came from one sample that was sequenced in a study of OX40 agonist ivuxolimab in advanced cancers. Libraries were prepared by immunoSEQ multiplex PCR; TCRdb keeps only in-frame clonotypes and omits some of them. Here the sample spans fewer than 85,000 clones, over 80% being singletons. The input for sequencing was CD4+ or CD8+ T cells sorted from blood, taken in a trial of the OX40 agonist ivuxolimab. These TCRs come from an adult with an advanced solid tumor such as melanoma, head and neck, liver or kidney cancer.

The CDR3, as DNA: TGCGCCAGCAGCTTGAGGACAGGGGGGTTTGACGTGAACACTGAAGCTTTCTTT. Amino acid sequence: CASSLRTGGFDVNTEAFF. The rearrangement uses TRBV5-1 and TRBJ1-1; 10 nucleotides match TRBD1. The ends lost 1 base at V and 0 bases at J; junction bases unmatched: 9. Germline-derived CDR1 and CDR2 are SGHRS and YFSETQ. This CDR3 is built from 18 residues.

This clone has more than one count but fewer than ten. The chain joins TRBV18 to TRBJ2-1; D unresolved. V was cut by 9 bases and J by 0 bases, with 12 bases left in between. Germline CDR1 and CDR2: KGHSH and LQKENI. The CDR3 is 14 residues long. For the CDR3, the DNA is TGTGCCAGTTTACAAGCGCTCTCCTACAATGAGCAGTTCTTC. It yields the protein CASLQALSYNEQFF.

DNA for the CDR3: TGTGCCAGCAGCTTAGCCGGGACAGGGAACACTGAAGCTTTCTTT. The encoded protein is CASSLAGTGNTEAFF. The J gene is TRBJ1-1, the V gene TRBV11-1; 8 nucleotides align to TRBD1. CDR3 length equals 15 residues. Germline V gene data show CDR1 as SGHAT and CDR2 as FQDESV (reference sequence). Unmatched junction bases numbered 1, after V lost 0 bases and J lost 1 base.

J is TRBJ1-1 and V is TRBV6-6; D gene ambiguous. This CDR3 region has 12 residues. V lost 2 bases to trimming and J lost 5 bases, with 6 bases between them. Germline V lookup: CDR1 MNHNY, CDR2 SVGAGI (reference sequence). CDR3 in DNA: TGTGCCAGCAGTTACCCCCGAACTGAAGCTTTCTTT. Translated, it gives CASSYPRTEAFF.

This chain links TRBV27 with TRBJ2-7, with TRBD2 matching 7 bases. Trimming cost V 1 base and J 1 base; bases outside gene matches: 13. This CDR3 region has 18 residues. The germline gives CDR1 MNHEY, CDR2 SMNVEV (reference sequence). The CDR3 protein is CASSLYGGGRQVSYEQYF. For the CDR3, the DNA is TGTGCCAGCAGTTTATATGGGGGGGGTCGGCAGGTATCCTACGAGCAGTACTTC.